A selection of T cell receptor beta chains follows, all from one sample in a study of monozygotic twins with inflammatory bowel disease. With the 5' RACE reads reprocessed, TCRdb shows one record per CDR3 protein and no DNA. The sample has about 160,000 distinct CDR3 sequences; the top ten hold roughly 2.3%. The material sequenced was blood. Receptor source: a human donor with ulcerative colitis or Crohn's disease, or a healthy co-twin of an affected twin (not recorded which). CDR3s include the opening cysteine and the closing phenylalanine or tryptophan.

j_call: TRBJ2-1
v_call: TRBV4-2
cdr3_aa: CASNSGRGIDNEQFF

j_call: TRBJ2-2
v_call: TRBV20-1
cdr3_aa: CSARDNTGELFF

j_call: TRBJ2-2
v_call: TRBV3-1
cdr3_aa: CASSQGRTKNTGELFF

j_call: TRBJ2-7
v_call: TRBV20-1
cdr3_aa: CSAPWGFGEQYF

j_call: TRBJ2-7
v_call: TRBV7-2
cdr3_aa: CASSFRGLAYEQYF

j_call: TRBJ2-3
v_call: TRBV5-1
cdr3_aa: CASSVPGTGTSTDTQYF

j_call: TRBJ1-2
v_call: TRBV7-9
cdr3_aa: CASSATGADYGYTF

j_call: TRBJ2-4
v_call: TRBV5-1
cdr3_aa: CASRQSTLAKNMQYF

j_call: TRBJ2-7
v_call: TRBV20-1
cdr3_aa: CSARAASGRTSYEQYF

j_call: TRBJ2-6
v_call: TRBV19
cdr3_aa: CASSRDGRSSGANVLTF

j_call: TRBJ2-1
v_call: TRBV7-2
cdr3_aa: CASSSGLASYNEQFF

j_call: TRBJ2-3
v_call: TRBV15
cdr3_aa: CAARAFGAADTQYF

j_call: TRBJ2-2
v_call: TRBV5-1
cdr3_aa: CASSRWENTGELFF

j_call: TRBJ2-1
v_call: TRBV5-1
cdr3_aa: CASSPPPEGQFF

j_call: TRBJ1-4
v_call: TRBV3-1
cdr3_aa: CASSQYGQGTNEKLFF

j_call: TRBJ2-5
v_call: TRBV5-1
cdr3_aa: CASSLAAQETQYF

j_call: TRBJ1-1
v_call: TRBV5-6
cdr3_aa: CASSLALSSPGQGDTVEAFF

j_call: TRBJ2-2
v_call: TRBV3-1
cdr3_aa: CASSQDPNLGSTGELFF

j_call: TRBJ2-2
v_call: TRBV5-4
cdr3_aa: CASSLPSAGELFF

j_call: TRBJ2-5
v_call: TRBV29-1
cdr3_aa: CSVLAGAQETQYF

j_call: TRBJ2-6
v_call: TRBV18
cdr3_aa: CASLPLSGANVLTF

j_call: TRBJ2-7
v_call: TRBV9
cdr3_aa: CASSVSTGSSYEQYF

j_call: TRBJ2-7
v_call: TRBV29-1
cdr3_aa: CSVGGQVYEQYF

j_call: TRBJ2-1
v_call: TRBV7-8
cdr3_aa: CASSSGTGNNNEQFF

j_call: TRBJ2-1
v_call: TRBV20-1
cdr3_aa: CSARDRAFNEQFF

j_call: TRBJ2-1
v_call: TRBV5-1
cdr3_aa: CASGRERGVDEQFF

j_call: TRBJ2-7
v_call: TRBV20-1
cdr3_aa: CSVSTRGGEQYF

j_call: TRBJ1-1
v_call: TRBV16
cdr3_aa: CASSRLQNTEAFF

j_call: TRBJ2-7
v_call: TRBV29-1
cdr3_aa: CSVARGSSYEQYF

j_call: TRBJ1-1
v_call: TRBV19
cdr3_aa: CASTGGRVGTEALF

j_call: TRBJ1-2
v_call: TRBV6-5
cdr3_aa: CASSPGGWYGYTF

j_call: TRBJ2-1
v_call: TRBV27
cdr3_aa: CASSIRPNEQFF

j_call: TRBJ2-7
v_call: TRBV4-3
cdr3_aa: CASSWGTPGLEGYEQYF

j_call: TRBJ1-2
v_call: TRBV5-1
cdr3_aa: CASSHSYRDLPGKWGYTF

j_call: TRBJ2-7
v_call: TRBV28
cdr3_aa: CASSSPASGSPYEQYF

j_call: TRBJ2-7
v_call: TRBV27
cdr3_aa: CASGNYRDRPPYEQYF

j_call: TRBJ1-3
v_call: TRBV4-1
cdr3_aa: CASSQVSDRSGNTIYF

j_call: TRBJ2-7
v_call: TRBV29-1
cdr3_aa: CSVGQGPPYEQYF

j_call: TRBJ2-5
v_call: TRBV7-2
cdr3_aa: CASSSMGLAGVETQYF

j_call: TRBJ2-2
v_call: TRBV5-1
cdr3_aa: CASSLLESLNTGELFF

j_call: TRBJ1-4
v_call: TRBV6-5
cdr3_aa: CASSYSTQGAGEKLFF

j_call: TRBJ2-1
v_call: TRBV20-1
cdr3_aa: CSARGIGRPTSGRYNEQFF

j_call: TRBJ1-1
v_call: TRBV30
cdr3_aa: CAWDTTGGTEAFF

j_call: TRBJ2-2
v_call: TRBV20-1
cdr3_aa: CSAKNFGTNTGELFF

j_call: TRBJ1-6
v_call: TRBV28
cdr3_aa: CASSLRTGTLNSPLHF

j_call: TRBJ2-7
v_call: TRBV20-1
cdr3_aa: CSARELGLATYEQYF

j_call: TRBJ2-1
v_call: TRBV12-2
cdr3_aa: CASRFSMAEQFF

j_call: TRBJ2-2
v_call: TRBV5-4
cdr3_aa: CASSAQGAGELFF

j_call: TRBJ2-1
v_call: TRBV12-3/TRBV12-4
cdr3_aa: CASSSTEHTHNEQFF

j_call: TRBJ2-3
v_call: TRBV24-1
cdr3_aa: CATSGTLKDTDTQYF

j_call: TRBJ1-1
v_call: TRBV7-8
cdr3_aa: CASSSGGGNTEAFF

j_call: TRBJ1-6
v_call: TRBV7-2
cdr3_aa: CASSFRDNHFSPLHF

j_call: TRBJ1-3
v_call: TRBV5-1
cdr3_aa: CASSPSGAGFSGNTIYF

j_call: TRBJ2-7
v_call: TRBV7-2
cdr3_aa: CASSLGLAGGPSEQYF

j_call: TRBJ2-6
v_call: TRBV5-1
cdr3_aa: CASSSRISGSGANVLTF